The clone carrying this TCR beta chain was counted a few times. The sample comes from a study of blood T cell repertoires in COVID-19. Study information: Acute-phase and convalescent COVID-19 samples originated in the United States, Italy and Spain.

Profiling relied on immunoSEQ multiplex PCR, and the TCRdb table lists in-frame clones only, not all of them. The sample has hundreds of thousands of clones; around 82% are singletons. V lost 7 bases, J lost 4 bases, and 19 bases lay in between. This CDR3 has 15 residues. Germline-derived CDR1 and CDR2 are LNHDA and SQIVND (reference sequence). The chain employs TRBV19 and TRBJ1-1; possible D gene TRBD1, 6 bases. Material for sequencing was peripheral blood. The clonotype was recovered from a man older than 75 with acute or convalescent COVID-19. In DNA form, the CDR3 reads TGTGCCAGTAAATCCCATCACAGGGTTGCCACTGAAGCTTTCTTT. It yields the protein CASKSHHRVATEAFF. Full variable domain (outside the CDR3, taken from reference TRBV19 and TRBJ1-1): DGGITQSPKYLFRKEGQNVTLSCEQNLNHDAMYWYRQDPGQGLRLIYYSQIVNDFQKGDIAEGYSVSREKKESFPLTVTSAQKNPTAFYLCASKSHHRVATEAFFGQGTRLTVV.